These 7 T cell receptor beta chains share one sample of origin, sequenced in a study of response to subunit inactivated influenza vaccine. TCRdb passed the RT-PCR reads through MiXCR, listing each CDR3 protein once. The sample yields 710,000 or so distinct CDR3 sequences, approximately 14% seen once. Source: PBMCs from blood, taken 12 days after vaccination. The receptors derive from a man in his fifties who received an inactivated influenza vaccine.

The chain has TRBV6-2 or TRBV6-3 and TRBJ2-3; D uncertain. Trimming removed 2 bases from V and 4 bases from J, with 13 bases in between. In germline, CDR1 is MNHEY, CDR2 SVGEGT. This CDR3 has 15 amino acids. CDR3 loop: CASSYKLVWADTQYF. In nucleotides, the CDR3 is TGTGCCAGCAGTTACAAGCTAGTATGGGCAGATACGCAGTATTTT.

J is TRBJ1-5 and V is TRBV5-1; a possible D gene is TRBD1 (5 bases). V shed 4 bases and J shed 6 bases, with 17 bases lying between them. Germline V gene sequence: CDR1 SGHRS, CDR2 YFSETQ. The CDR3 spans 15 residues. CDR3 sequence reads: CASSPRPGAGQPQHF. The CDR3 nucleotides read TGCGCCAGCAGCCCGAGGCCCGGGGCGGGTCAGCCCCAGCATTTT.

This clonotype showed up just a few times. The genes are TRBV11-2 and TRBJ2-1; 7 bases match TRBD1. CDR3 length: 17 amino acids. Trimming took 0 bases from V and 4 from J; bases not matched to a gene: 9. CDR1 is SGHAT, CDR2 FQNNGV, per germline. CDR3 DNA: TGTGCCAGCAGCTTAGATTCGTTGGCAGGGGGTTACAATGAGCAGTTCTTC. It specifies CASSLDSLAGGYNEQFF. The full variable domain, in which reference TRBV11-2 and TRBJ2-1 provide the parts outside the CDR3, is EAGVAQSPRYKIIEKRQSVAFWCNPISGHATLYWYQQILGQGPKLLIQFQNNGVVDDSQLPKDRFSAERLKGVDSTLKIQPAKLEDSAVYLCASSLDSLAGGYNEQFFGPGTRLTVL.

J is TRBJ1-1 and V is TRBV20-1, with D possibly matching TRBD1 (5 bases). V lost 3 bases and J 0 bases, leaving 11 bases between the germline ends. Germline V gene sequence: CDR1 DFQATT, CDR2 SNEGSKA (reference sequence). The CDR3 is 14 amino acids. CDR3 amino acids: CSARGGSLNTEAFF. The CDR3 DNA sequence: TGCAGTGCTAGGGGGGGGAGTCTGAACACTGAAGCTTTCTTT.

This clonotype was observed once. This chain connects TRBV18 to TRBJ1-6; D remains ambiguous. Germline V gene data show CDR1 as KGHSH and CDR2 as LQKENI. Trimming cost V 3 bases and J 13 bases, with 10 bases left between them. There are 12 residues in the CDR3. The CDR3 DNA follows: TGTGCCAGCTCACCCGATGGCCGGCCCCTCCACTTT. Amino acids: CASSPDGRPLHF.

The V and J genes are TRBV20-1 and TRBJ1-1; tentatively, D is TRBD1 (6 bases). The CDR3 has 13 residues. The germline V and J ends were trimmed by 6 bases and 3 bases, with 14 bases remaining between them. In germline, CDR1 is DFQATT, CDR2 SNEGSKA (reference sequence). CDR3 sequence reads: CSAPPTGYTEAFF. In DNA, the CDR3 is TGCAGTGCCCCTCCTACAGGGTACACTGAAGCTTTCTTT.

This clonotype was seen many times. The chain couples TRBV7-3 to TRBJ1-1; D perhaps matches TRBD1 (5 bases). The CDR3 contains 13 residues. V lost 4 bases to trimming and J lost 1 base, with 7 bases between them. Per the germline V gene, CDR1 is SGHTA and CDR2 is FQGTGA. The DNA for the CDR3 is TGTGCCAGCAGCTGGGGGACGAACACTGAAGCTTTCTTT. Protein product: CASSWGTNTEAFF.